The rows below give T cell receptor beta chains drawn from one sample of a study of ipilimumab plus nivolumab after autologous stem cell transplantation. Clones were read by immunoSEQ multiplex PCR, and TCRdb kept only the in-frame ones, dropping some. The repertoire holds about 83,000 clones, more than 80% seen once, with 2.2% in the top ten. Sample: PBMCs, taken in a trial of ipilimumab plus nivolumab as post-transplant consolidation. These receptors originate from a male donor with diffuse large B-cell lymphoma. Each CDR3 is given with its conserved first and last residue. The D gene is left open where the match is weak. Clone size is stated in some rows and not others, as once, few, many or a class when expanded.

j_gene,d_gene,abundance,v_gene,CDR3aa,CDR3nt
TRBJ1-5,NA,NA,TRBV6-5,CASRLTGSQPQHF,TGTGCCAGCAGGCTCACAGGGTCCCAGCCCCAGCATTTT
TRBJ2-5,NA,NA,TRBV6-5,CASRGRWETQYF,TGTGCCAGCAGGGGCCGGTGGGAGACCCAGTACTTC
TRBJ2-3,TRBD2,NA,TRBV5-1,CASSLARGASADTQYF,TGCGCCAGCAGCTTGGCGCGGGGGGCCTCAGCAGATACGCAGTATTTT
TRBJ1-2,NA,NA,TRBV30,CAWSTSKGSYGYTF,TGTGCCTGGAGTACGAGTAAAGGGAGTTATGGCTACACCTTC
TRBJ2-7,NA,NA,TRBV29-1,CSVDFRKESSYEQYF,TGCAGCGTTGACTTCAGGAAAGAATCTTCCTACGAGCAGTACTTC
TRBJ2-5,NA,once,TRBV5-4,CASSPDSFETQYF,TGTGCCAGCAGCCCTGACAGTTTCGAGACCCAGTACTTC
TRBJ2-6,TRBD1,NA,TRBV2,CASRTGMVSGANVLTF,TGTGCCAGCAGGACAGGGATGGTCTCTGGGGCCAACGTCCTGACTTTC
TRBJ2-1,TRBD1,NA,TRBV4-1,CASSSGTGGAGEQFF,TGCGCCAGCAGCTCCGGGACAGGGGGCGCAGGGGAGCAGTTCTTC
TRBJ1-1,NA,few,TRBV18,CASSPTPPGVEAFF,TGTGCCAGCTCACCGACTCCACCGGGTGTTGAAGCTTTCTTT
TRBJ2-7,NA,NA,TRBV4-3,CASSQDLEYEQYF,TGCGCCAGCAGCCAAGATCTGGAATACGAGCAGTACTTC
TRBJ1-5,NA,once,TRBV7-8,CASSLTDNQPQHF,TGTGCCAGCAGCTTGACCGATAATCAGCCCCAGCATTTT
TRBJ1-2,NA,NA,TRBV5-1,CASRKEGSQDYGYTF,TGCGCCAGCAGGAAAGAGGGGAGTCAAGACTATGGCTACACCTTC
TRBJ2-2,NA,few,TRBV10-3,CATVSGGTGELFF,TGTGCCACTGTGAGTGGGGGCACCGGGGAGCTGTTTTTT
TRBJ2-7,TRBD2,NA,TRBV7-8,CASSSGLADYEQYF,TGTGCCAGCAGCTCTGGACTAGCGGACTACGAGCAGTACTTC
TRBJ1-4,TRBD1,NA,TRBV5-4,CASSENRGLKEKLFF,TGTGCCAGCAGCGAGAACAGGGGGCTAAAAGAAAAACTGTTTTTT
TRBJ2-5,NA,NA,TRBV10-1,CASSDPRGGSGETQYF,TGCGCCAGCAGTGACCCCCGTGGGGGATCCGGGGAGACCCAGTACTTC
TRBJ1-5,NA,NA,TRBV5-4,CASSLDRNQPQHF,TGTGCCAGCAGCCTGGACAGAAATCAGCCCCAGCATTTT
TRBJ2-2,NA,once,TRBV19,CASSTWEELFF,TGTGCCAGTTCGACCTGGGAGGAGCTGTTTTTT
TRBJ2-7,TRBD1,NA,TRBV30,CAWSPLWDSTYEQYF,TGTGCCTGGAGCCCCCTTTGGGACAGCACCTACGAGCAGTACTTC
TRBJ1-2,TRBD1,NA,TRBV6-1,CASSRQGHGYTF,TGTGCCAGCAGCCGACAGGGGCATGGCTACACCTTC
TRBJ2-7,NA,NA,TRBV2,CASTHDRPSYEQYF,TGTGCCAGCACTCACGACAGGCCCTCCTACGAGCAGTACTTC
TRBJ2-2,NA,few,TRBV6-5,CASSYSVGRTGELFF,TGTGCCAGCAGTTACTCTGTAGGGCGCACCGGGGAGCTGTTTTTT
TRBJ1-1,TRBD1,once,TRBV6-5,CASRGQTNTEAFF,TGTGCCAGCAGGGGACAGACGAACACTGAAGCTTTCTTT
TRBJ2-2,NA,NA,TRBV6-1,CASASGTANTGELFF,TGTGCCAGCGCCTCCGGGACCGCGAACACCGGGGAGCTGTTTTTT
TRBJ2-7,NA,NA,TRBV7-9,CASSLSWNVGPESYEQYF,TGTGCCAGCAGCTTATCCTGGAATGTTGGCCCCGAATCCTACGAGCAGTACTTC
TRBJ1-2,NA,NA,TRBV9,CASSVRPNYGYTF,TGTGCCAGCAGCGTAAGGCCAAACTATGGCTACACCTTC